The 5 T cell receptor beta chains below were found in one sample sequenced in a study of blood T cell repertoires in COVID-19. Clones were sequenced by immunoSEQ multiplex PCR, and TCRdb holds only the in-frame ones, with some missing. This sample yields approximately 160,000 clones, of which roughly nine tenths are seen a single time; approximately 0.48% belongs to the top ten. The sequenced material came from peripheral blood. The receptor set was obtained from a man aged 45 to 65 with acute or convalescent COVID-19.

The J gene is TRBJ1-4, the V gene TRBV4-3; TRBD1 matches 10 bases. Looked up from germline, CDR1 is LGHNA and CDR2 is YSLEER. This CDR3 comprises 18 residues. J lost 8 bases, V lost 0 bases, and 12 bases had no gene match. In DNA form, the CDR3 reads TGCGCCAGCAGCCAAGAGACAGGGGGCGGGCGGCGAGGGGAAAAACTGTTTTTT. This gives the protein CASSQETGGGRRGEKLFF.

The gene calls are TRBV25-1 and TRBJ1-5; D not certain. Germline loops: CDR1 MGHDK, CDR2 SYGVNS. The V end was cut by 4 bases, the J end by 4 bases, with 11 bases between. The CDR3 is 14 amino acids. CDR3 residues: CASSATGNNQPQHF. DNA of the CDR3: TGTGCCAGCAGTGCAACGGGGAATAATCAGCCCCAGCATTTT.

The rearrangement joins TRBV5-4 to TRBJ2-3, with TRBD2 matching over 9 bases. V was clipped by 3 bases and J by 0 bases; unmatched bases: 14. The CDR3 has 19 residues. Germline values: CDR1 SGHNT, CDR2 YYREEE (reference sequence). CDR3: CASSWGRLAGTASTDTQYF. CDR3 nucleotide sequence: TGTGCCAGCAGCTGGGGGAGGCTAGCGGGAACGGCTAGCACAGATACGCAGTATTTT.

The chain combines TRBV6-6 with TRBJ1-1; 7 bases agree with TRBD1. In germline, CDR1 is MNHNY, CDR2 SVGAGI (reference sequence). V shed 5 bases and J 6 bases; nucleotides not matched to a gene: 9. The CDR3 covers 14 residues. CDR3 in DNA: TGTGCCAGCAGTAGCCGGGACAGAAGTCCTGAAGCTTTCTTT. Protein product: CASSSRDRSPEAFF.

This rearrangement joins TRBV2 to TRBJ1-5; the match to TRBD1 covers 7 bases. The trim removed 6 bases at V and 3 bases at J, leaving 8 bases unmatched. CDR3 length equals 15 residues. Germline CDR1 SNHLY, CDR2 FYNNEI. Written as DNA, the CDR3 is TGTGCCAGCAGGTTACGGGACAGCCACAATCAGCCCCAGCATTTT. This codes for CASRLRDSHNQPQHF.